This entry lists 17 T cell receptor beta chains sequenced from one sample in a study of graft-versus-host responses after intestinal transplantation. TCRdb's table, derived via immunoSEQ multiplex PCR, lists solely in-frame clones and lacks some. Seen here are approximately 79,000 clones, about four fifths observed once, and the top ten hold about 0.8%. These receptors are not linked to any known antigen. The material was unstimulated CD4+ T cells sorted from spleen or lymph node cells, obtained before intestinal transplant. These receptors were collected from a human donor who received an intestinal transplant.

This chain uses TRBV9 with TRBJ1-4; D call uncertain. The CDR3 runs to 14 residues. From germline, CDR1 is SGDLS and CDR2 YYNGEE. V gave up 4 bases and J gave up 0 bases, with 7 bases separating them. As DNA, the CDR3 is TGTGCCAGCAGCCCACTTACAACTAATGAAAAACTGTTTTTT. Protein sequence: CASSPLTTNEKLFF.

The chain is built from TRBV6-1 and TRBJ2-3, with D maybe TRBD1 (5 bases). CDR3 length: 13 residues. The ends were cut back, 6 bases at V and 1 base at J, with 8 bases in the middle. Germline loops: CDR1 MNHNS, CDR2 SASEGT. The chain's CDR3 is CASRGRRTDTQYF. CDR3 nucleotides: TGTGCCAGCAGGGGGCGACGCACAGATACGCAGTATTTT.

The chain has TRBV25-1 and TRBJ2-5; D is possibly TRBD1 (5 bases). Trimming removed 2 bases from V and 7 bases from J, with 11 bases in between. Per the germline V gene, CDR1 is MGHDK and CDR2 is SYGVNS. This CDR3 has 13 residues. The CDR3 DNA sequence: TGTGCCAGCAGTGAAGGGGCGGTTCGGACCCAGTACTTC. Encoded protein: CASSEGAVRTQYF. Full variable domain (missing parts from reference TRBV25-1 and TRBJ2-5): EADIYQTPRYLVIGTGKKITLECSQTMGHDKMYWYQQDPGMELHLIHYSYGVNSTEKGDLSSESTVSRIRTEHFPLTLESARPSHTSQYLCASSEGAVRTQYFGPGTRLLVL.

This clone has only a few counts. V gene TRBV6-1 combines with J gene TRBJ1-5; D unclear. Germline V lookup: CDR1 MNHNS, CDR2 SASEGT. V was clipped by 2 bases and J by 3 bases, with 11 bases between them. CDR3 size: 15 residues. Here the CDR3 DNA reads TGTGCCAGCAGTGAATTTGGACTCAACAATCAGCCCCAGCATTTT. Translation gives CASSEFGLNNQPQHF.

V usage is TRBV19 and J usage is TRBJ1-1; TRBD1 matches 7 bases. V trimming: 1 base; J trimming: 1 base; junction bases outside the gene matches: 3. Per the germline V gene, CDR1 is LNHDA and CDR2 is SQIVND (reference sequence). There are 15 residues in the CDR3. In DNA, the CDR3 is TGTGCCAGTAGTATAGGTGGGACAGCGAACACTGAAGCTTTCTTT. Protein: CASSIGGTANTEAFF.

This clone showed up just once. J is TRBJ1-6 and V is TRBV5-4; 7 bases align to TRBD1. V gave up 0 bases and J gave up 9 bases; unmatched junction bases: 6. CDR1 and CDR2 (germline): SGHNT, YYREEE (reference sequence). This CDR3 is 15 amino acids long. CDR3 protein: CASSLEKGAGSPLHF. The CDR3 DNA is TGTGCCAGCAGCTTGGAGAAGGGGGCAGGTTCACCCCTCCACTTT.

In its sample, this clone was seen a few times. This chain connects TRBV5-1 to TRBJ2-3; D remains unclear. CDR3 length: 15 amino acids. The germline V gene encodes CDR1 SGHRS and CDR2 YFSETQ. V was trimmed by 5 bases and J by 0 bases, leaving 13 bases between them. This CDR3 is CASSPLPRSTDTQYF. The CDR3, as DNA: TGCGCCAGCAGTCCCTTACCTAGGAGCACAGATACGCAGTATTTT.

The chain couples TRBV5-1 to TRBJ2-5; weak D call: TRBD2 (6 bases). Germline V gene lookup returns CDR1 SGHRS and CDR2 YFSETQ. The length of the CDR3 is 15 residues. V was pared by 4 bases and J by 1 base, with 14 bases between. The CDR3 DNA is TGCGCCAGCAGCCGCGATGGGACTCCCCAAGAGACCCAGTACTTC. The encoded protein is CASSRDGTPQETQYF. Supplemented by reference TRBV5-1 and TRBJ2-5, the full variable domain reads KAGVTQTPRYLIKTRGQQVTLSCSPISGHRSVSWYQQTPGQGLQFLFEYFSETQRNKGNFPGRFSGRQFSNSRSEMNVSTLELGDSALYLCASSRDGTPQETQYFGPGTRLLVL.

The V gene is TRBV4-2, the J gene TRBJ2-1; D is perhaps TRBD2 (7 bases). The CDR3 totals 15 residues. Germline CDR1 is LGHNA and CDR2 is YNFKEQ. Trimming cost V 1 base and J 6 bases, with 13 bases left between them. For the CDR3, the DNA is TGTGCCAGCAGCCAAGGCCCCGGGGGGCCCAATGAGCAGTTCTTC. Its translation: CASSQGPGGPNEQFF.

V and J are TRBV5-4 and TRBJ1-2; D not certain. The CDR3 covers 14 residues. Trimming took off 4 bases at V and 4 bases at J, with 14 bases between the two ends. Germline loops: CDR1 SGHNT, CDR2 YYREEE (reference sequence). The chain's CDR3 is CASSLRVSSYGYTF. The CDR3 DNA sequence: TGTGCCAGCAGCCTGCGGGTCAGCTCCTATGGCTACACCTTC.

The chain has TRBV27 and TRBJ2-7; possible D gene TRBD2, 6 bases. Trimming removed 5 bases at V and 2 bases at J, with 16 bases between. The CDR3 has 15 residues. The germline gives CDR1 MNHEY, CDR2 SMNVEV (reference sequence). The CDR3 sequence: CASSAAGTAAYEQYF. In DNA, the CDR3 is TGTGCCAGCAGTGCTGCCGGGACTGCAGCCTACGAGCAGTACTTC.

V gene TRBV6-5 combines with J gene TRBJ1-5, with D uncertain. This CDR3 spans 13 amino acids. V was shortened by 8 bases and J by 5 bases, with 13 bases between the two germline ends. The germline V gene has CDR1 MNHEY and CDR2 SVGAGI. CDR3 protein: CASGEAADQPQHF. The CDR3, as DNA: TGTGCCAGCGGGGAGGCCGCCGATCAGCCCCAGCATTTT.

The V call is TRBV6-1, the J call TRBJ1-5; a weak D match, TRBD1 (5 bases). This CDR3 region has 19 residues. V lost 1 base, J lost 0 bases, and 19 bases lay in between. The germline V gene has CDR1 MNHNS and CDR2 SASEGT. The CDR3 sequence is CASSEVGQWGRDSNQPQHF. The CDR3 coding sequence is TGTGCCAGCAGTGAAGTTGGGCAGTGGGGCAGGGATAGCAATCAGCCCCAGCATTTT.

This chain uses TRBV9 with TRBJ2-5, with 8 bases aligning to TRBD2. The CDR3 is made up of 14 amino acids. The germline V gene has CDR1 SGDLS and CDR2 YYNGEE. J gave up 2 bases and V 3 bases, and 3 bases lay outside the gene matches. The CDR3 DNA sequence: TGTGCCAGCAGCGCCGGGGGGGGACAAGAGACCCAGTACTTC. Its translation: CASSAGGGQETQYF.

The V call is TRBV7-3, the J call TRBJ2-1, with TRBD1 matching over 7 bases. The CDR3 runs 13 residues. The germline V gene has CDR1 SGHTA and CDR2 FQGTGA. Trimming removed 5 bases from V and 7 bases from J; junction bases left unmatched: 5. CDR3 region: CASSPTGKNEQFF. In DNA form, the CDR3 reads TGTGCCAGCAGCCCGACAGGGAAGAATGAGCAGTTCTTC.

J is TRBJ1-6 and V is TRBV11-2; weak D call: TRBD1 (5 bases). Germline CDR1 reads SGHAT; CDR2 reads FQNNGV. The CDR3 has 13 residues. V was pared by 0 bases and J by 17 bases, with 14 bases between. As DNA, the CDR3 is TGTGCCAGCAGCTTAGAGAGACAGTCTCCATTCCACTTT. This gives the protein CASSLERQSPFHF.

The CDR3 protein is CASSVGQGTYEQYF. The CDR3 bases are TGTGCCAGCAGCGTAGGACAGGGAACCTACGAGCAGTACTTC. This sequence joins TRBV9 and TRBJ2-7, with 7 bases matching TRBD1. Germline V lookup: CDR1 SGDLS, CDR2 YYNGEE. This CDR3 is built from 14 residues. The J segment lost 2 bases and the V segment lost 0 bases, leaving 2 bases of the junction unmatched.